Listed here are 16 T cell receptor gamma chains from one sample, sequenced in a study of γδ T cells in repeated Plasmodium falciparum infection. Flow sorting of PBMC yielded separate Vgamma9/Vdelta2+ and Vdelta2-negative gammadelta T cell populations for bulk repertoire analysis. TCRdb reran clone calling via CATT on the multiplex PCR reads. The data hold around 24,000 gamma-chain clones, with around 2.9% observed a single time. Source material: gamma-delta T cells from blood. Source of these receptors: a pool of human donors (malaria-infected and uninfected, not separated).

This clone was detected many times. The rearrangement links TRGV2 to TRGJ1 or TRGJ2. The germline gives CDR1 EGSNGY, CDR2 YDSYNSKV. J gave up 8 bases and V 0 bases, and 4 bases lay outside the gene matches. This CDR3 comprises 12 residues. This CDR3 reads CATWDGLNKKLF. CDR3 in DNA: TGTGCCACCTGGGACGGGCTAAATAAGAAACTCTTT.

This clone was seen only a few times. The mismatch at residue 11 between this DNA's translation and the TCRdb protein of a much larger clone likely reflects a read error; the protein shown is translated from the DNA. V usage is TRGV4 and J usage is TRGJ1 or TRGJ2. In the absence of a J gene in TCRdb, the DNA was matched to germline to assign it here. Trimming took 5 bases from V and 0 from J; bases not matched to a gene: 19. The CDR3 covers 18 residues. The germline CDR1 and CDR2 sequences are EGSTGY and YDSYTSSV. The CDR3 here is CATWGVGVDGANYYKKLF. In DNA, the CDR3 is TGTGCCACCTGGGGAGTGGGGGTTGATGGAGCGAATTATTATAAGAAACTCTTT.

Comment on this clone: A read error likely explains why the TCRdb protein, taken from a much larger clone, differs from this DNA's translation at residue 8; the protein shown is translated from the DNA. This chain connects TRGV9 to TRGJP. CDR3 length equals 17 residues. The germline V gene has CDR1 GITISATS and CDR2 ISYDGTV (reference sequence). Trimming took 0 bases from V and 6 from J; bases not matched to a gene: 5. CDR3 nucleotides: TGTGCCTTGTGGGAGGTGAGTCGAGAGTTGGGCAAAAAAATCAAGGTATTT. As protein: CALWEVSRELGKKIKVF.

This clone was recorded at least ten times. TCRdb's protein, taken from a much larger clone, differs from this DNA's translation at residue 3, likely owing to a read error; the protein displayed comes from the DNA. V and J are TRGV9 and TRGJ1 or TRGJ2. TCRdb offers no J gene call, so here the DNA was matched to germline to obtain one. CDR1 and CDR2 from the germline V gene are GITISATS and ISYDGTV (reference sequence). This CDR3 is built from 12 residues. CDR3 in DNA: TGTGCCTCGTGGGAGGGGAGTGATGAGAAACTCTTT. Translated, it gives CASWEGSDEKLF.

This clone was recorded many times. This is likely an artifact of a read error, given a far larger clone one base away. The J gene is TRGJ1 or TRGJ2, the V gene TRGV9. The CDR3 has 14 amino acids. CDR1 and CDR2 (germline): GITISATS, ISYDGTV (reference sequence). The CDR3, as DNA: TGTGCCTTGTGGGAGGGGGAGAATTATTGTAAGAAACTCTTT. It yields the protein CALWEGENYCKKLF.

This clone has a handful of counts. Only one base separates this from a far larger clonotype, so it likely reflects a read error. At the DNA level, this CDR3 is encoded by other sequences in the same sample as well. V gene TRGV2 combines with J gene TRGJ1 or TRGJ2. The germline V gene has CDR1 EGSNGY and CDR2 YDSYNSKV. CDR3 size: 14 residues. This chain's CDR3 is CATWDGRNYYKKLF. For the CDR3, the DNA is TGTGCCACCTGGGACGGAAGGAATTACTATAAGAAACTCTTT.

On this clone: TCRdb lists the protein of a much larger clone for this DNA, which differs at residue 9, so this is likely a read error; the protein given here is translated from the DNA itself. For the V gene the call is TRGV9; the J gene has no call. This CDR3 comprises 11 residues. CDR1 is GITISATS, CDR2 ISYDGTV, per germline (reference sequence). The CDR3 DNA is TGTGCCTTGTATCAGAAAACGGAGGAACTCTTT. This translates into CALYQKTEELF.

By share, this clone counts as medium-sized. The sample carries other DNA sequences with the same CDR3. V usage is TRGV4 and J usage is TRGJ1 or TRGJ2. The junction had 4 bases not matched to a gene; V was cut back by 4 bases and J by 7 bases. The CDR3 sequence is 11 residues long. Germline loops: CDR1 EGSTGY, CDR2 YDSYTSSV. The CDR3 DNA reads TGTGCCACCTGGGACCGATATAAGAAACTCTTT. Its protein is CATWDRYKKLF.

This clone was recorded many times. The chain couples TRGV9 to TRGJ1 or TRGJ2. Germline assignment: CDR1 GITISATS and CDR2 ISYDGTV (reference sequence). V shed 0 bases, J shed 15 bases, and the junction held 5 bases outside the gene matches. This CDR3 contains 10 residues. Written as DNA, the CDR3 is TGTGCCTTGTGGGAGGTGCAGGTACTCTTT. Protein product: CALWEVQVLF.

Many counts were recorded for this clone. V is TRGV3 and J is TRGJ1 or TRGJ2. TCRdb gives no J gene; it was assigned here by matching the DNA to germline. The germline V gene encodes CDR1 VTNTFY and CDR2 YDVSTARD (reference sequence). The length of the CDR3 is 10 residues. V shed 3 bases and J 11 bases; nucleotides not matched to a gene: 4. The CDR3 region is CATWDLEKLF. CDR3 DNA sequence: TGTGCCACCTGGGACCTGGAGAAACTCTTT.

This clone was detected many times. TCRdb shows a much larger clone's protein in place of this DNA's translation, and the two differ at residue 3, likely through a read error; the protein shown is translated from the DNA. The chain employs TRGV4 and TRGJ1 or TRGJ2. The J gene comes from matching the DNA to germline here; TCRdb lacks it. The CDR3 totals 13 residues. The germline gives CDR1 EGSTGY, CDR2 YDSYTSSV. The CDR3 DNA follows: TGTGCCGCCTGGGATGCCCGTTATTATAAGAAACTCTTT. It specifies CAAWDARYYKKLF.

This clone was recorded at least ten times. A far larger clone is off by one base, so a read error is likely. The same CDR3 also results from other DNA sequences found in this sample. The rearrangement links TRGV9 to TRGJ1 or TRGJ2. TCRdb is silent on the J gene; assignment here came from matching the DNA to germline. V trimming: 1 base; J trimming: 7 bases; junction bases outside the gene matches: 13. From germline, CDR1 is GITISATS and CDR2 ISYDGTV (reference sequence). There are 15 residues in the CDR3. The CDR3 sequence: CALWEVTRTYYKKLF. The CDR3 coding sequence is TGTGCCTTGTGGGAGGTTACTAGAACCTACTATAAGAAACTCTTT.

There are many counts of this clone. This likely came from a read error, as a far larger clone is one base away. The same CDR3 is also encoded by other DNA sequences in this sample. The CDR3 DNA follows: TGTGCCACCTGGGATGTGGAAGTCGGAAGGCGGAAGCTCTTT. This gives the protein CATWDVEVGRRKLF. The V gene call reads TRGV4; no J gene was called. The CDR3 has 14 amino acids. Germline CDR1 EGSTGY, CDR2 YDSYTSSV.

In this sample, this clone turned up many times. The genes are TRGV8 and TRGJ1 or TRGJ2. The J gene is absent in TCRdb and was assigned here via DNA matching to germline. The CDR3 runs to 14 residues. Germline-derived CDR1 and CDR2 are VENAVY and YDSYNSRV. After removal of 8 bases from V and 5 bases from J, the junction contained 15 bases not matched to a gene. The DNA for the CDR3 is TGTGCCACCTTGGTTCTGCGGGTCAATTATAAGAAACTCTTT. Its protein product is CATLVLRVNYKKLF.

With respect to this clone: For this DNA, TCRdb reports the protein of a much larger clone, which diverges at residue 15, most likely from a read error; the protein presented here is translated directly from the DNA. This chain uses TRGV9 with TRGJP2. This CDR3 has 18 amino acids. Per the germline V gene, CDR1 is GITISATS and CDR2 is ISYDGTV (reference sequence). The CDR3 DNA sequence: TGTGCCTTGTGGGAGGTGCGTCGGGTAATTAATAGTGATTGGGTCAAGACGTTT. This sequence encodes CALWEVRRVINSDWVKTF.

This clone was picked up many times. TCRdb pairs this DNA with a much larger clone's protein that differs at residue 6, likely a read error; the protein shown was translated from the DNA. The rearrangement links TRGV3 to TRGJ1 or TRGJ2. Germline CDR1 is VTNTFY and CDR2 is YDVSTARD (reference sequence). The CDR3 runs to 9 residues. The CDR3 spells CATWGTRVF. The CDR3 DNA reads TGTGCCACCTGGGGGACCCGGGTCTTT.